These 29 T cell receptor beta chains originate from one sample sequenced in a study of cytomegalovirus exposure and HLA in healthy donors (dated by TCRdb to 2016 to 2017). The method behind the library was the immunoSEQ multiplex PCR assay. For the multiplex PCR, a mixture combining 60 forward primers for TCR Vbeta segments and 13 reverse primers for TCR Jbeta segments was used. Here the immuneACCESS table is served through TCRdb, limited to in-frame sequences with V and J called. Missing clones are a known gap in these copies; in checked studies unresolved V genes cover under half, and the rest lacks a known reason. The sample yields about 150,000 clones; around 79% were counted once. The ten largest clones add up to around 6.3% of the sample. Sequences were obtained from PBMCs. The receptors derive from a middle-aged man in good health and CMV-seropositive.

Only a few counts were recorded for this clone. The chain employs TRBV10-3 and TRBJ2-7; 7 nucleotides match TRBD1. The CDR3 extends over 13 amino acids. Unmatched junction bases numbered 2, after V lost 6 bases and J lost 0 bases. CDR1 is ENHRY, CDR2 SYGVKD, per germline. CDR3 residues: CAISGTVSYEQYF. CDR3 bases: TGTGCCATCAGCGGGACAGTCTCCTACGAGCAGTACTTC.

This chain connects TRBV5-1 to TRBJ2-1; D gene uncertain. Germline V gives CDR1 SGHRS, CDR2 YFSETQ. The CDR3 has 13 amino acids. Trimming removed 0 bases at V and 5 bases at J, with 6 bases between. In nucleotides, the CDR3 is TGCGCCAGCAGCTTGGGCAGTAACAATGAGCAGTTCTTC. Protein product: CASSLGSNNEQFF.

The chain employs TRBV9 and TRBJ2-5; tentative D call: TRBD1 (6 bases). The CDR3 is 13 residues long. CDR1 is SGDLS, CDR2 YYNGEE, per germline. V was trimmed by 6 bases and J by 7 bases, leaving 16 bases between them. CDR3 sequence: CASTYDLTGTQYF. In nucleotides, the CDR3 is TGTGCCAGCACCTACGACCTGACAGGGACCCAGTACTTC.

V gene TRBV7-8 combines with J gene TRBJ1-2, with 7 bases matching TRBD1. CDR3 length equals 13 residues. Looked up from germline, CDR1 is SGHVS and CDR2 is FQNEAQ. Losses at the gene ends were 5 bases for V and 3 bases for J; bases not matched to a gene: 3. Here the CDR3 reads CASSPGQDYGYTF. In DNA form, the CDR3 reads TGTGCCAGCAGCCCCGGACAGGACTATGGCTACACCTTC. The full variable domain, with the rest looked up from reference TRBV7-8 and TRBJ1-2, is GAGVSQSPRYKVAKRGQDVALRCDPISGHVSLFWYQQALGQGPEFLTYFQNEAQLDKSGLPSDRFFAERPEGSVSTLKIQRTQQEDSAVYLCASSPGQDYGYTFGSGTRLTVV.

The rearrangement links TRBV28 to TRBJ2-3; 8 nucleotides line up with TRBD1. There are 16 residues in the CDR3. CDR1 is MDHEN, CDR2 SYDVKM, per germline. V lost 4 bases, J lost 7 bases, and 13 bases stayed unmatched. The CDR3 sequence is CASSSTQGALAYTQYF. CDR3 nucleotides: TGTGCCAGCAGTTCCACTCAGGGGGCCCTTGCGTATACGCAGTATTTT.

The chain carries TRBV2 and TRBJ2-5; 7 bases line up with TRBD1. With 6 bases clipped from V and 2 bases from J, the junction kept 3 bases outside the gene matches. Germline CDR1 reads SNHLY; CDR2 reads FYNNEI. The CDR3 sequence is 13 residues long. The CDR3 DNA sequence: TGTGCCAGCAGCCCGGGACAGCAAGAGACCCAGTACTTC. This encodes CASSPGQQETQYF.

The CDR3 sequence is CASSPPASRLYNEQFF. CDR3 sequence (DNA): TGTGCCAGCTCACCACCGGCTAGCAGACTATACAATGAGCAGTTCTTC. This chain connects TRBV18 to TRBJ2-1, with TRBD2 as a possible D gene (5 bases). The V and J ends lost 0 bases and 4 bases respectively, with 13 bases between them. The CDR3 runs 16 residues. Germline values: CDR1 KGHSH, CDR2 LQKENI.

This chain joins TRBV4-1 and TRBJ2-7, with TRBD1 as a possible D gene (5 bases). This CDR3 region has 13 residues. CDR1 MGHRA and CDR2 YSYEKL come from the germline V gene. Trimming took 2 bases from V and 4 from J, leaving 9 bases between them. CDR3 DNA: TGCGCCAGCAGCCAACCCGACAGATACGAGCAGTACTTC. Translation: CASSQPDRYEQYF.

This CDR3 reads CASSWEVGSASRFFNSPLHF. The CDR3 DNA follows: TGCGCCAGCAGCTGGGAGGTTGGGTCAGCTAGTAGATTCTTTAATTCACCCCTCCACTTT. The chain carries TRBV5-1 and TRBJ1-6; D is ambiguous. CDR1 is SGHRS and CDR2 is YFSETQ in the germline V gene. The CDR3 totals 20 residues. V was cut by 3 bases and J by 6 bases, with 28 bases left in between.

This clone was detected a few times. The chain joins TRBV7-8 to TRBJ1-3; D is undetermined. The germline CDR1 and CDR2 sequences are SGHVS and FQNEAQ. This CDR3 is built from 15 residues. The ends were cut back, 1 base at V and 0 bases at J, with 7 bases in the middle. The CDR3 nucleotides are TGTGCCAGCAGCTTAGTGGGCATCTCTGGAAACACCATATATTTT. Its translation is CASSLVGISGNTIYF.

The chain is built from TRBV11-2 and TRBJ1-1; D call uncertain. Looked up from germline, CDR1 is SGHAT and CDR2 is FQNNGV. The V end was cut by 5 bases, the J end by 2 bases, with 18 bases between. The CDR3 runs 16 residues. CDR3 amino acids: CASSLPLRRANTEAFF. The CDR3, as DNA: TGTGCCAGCAGCCTACCCCTGCGGAGGGCAAACACTGAAGCTTTCTTT.

This clone was observed a single time. V is TRBV30 and J is TRBJ1-3; 7 bases map to TRBD1. The J segment lost 6 bases and the V segment lost 3 bases, leaving 11 bases of the junction unmatched. Germline loops: CDR1 GTSNPN, CDR2 SVGIG (reference sequence). CDR3 size: 15 residues. The CDR3 spells CAWSGGQWGKNTIYF. CDR3 bases: TGTGCCTGGAGCGGGGGACAGTGGGGCAAAAACACCATATATTTT.

This clone was recorded only once. The rearrangement uses TRBV18 and TRBJ2-2, with 8 nucleotides matching TRBD2. The CDR3 spans 16 residues. V lost 3 bases and J lost 6; bases outside the gene matches: 9. CDR1 and CDR2 from the germline V gene are KGHSH and LQKENI. CDR3 region: CASSPSSGSSAGELFF. CDR3 nucleotide sequence: TGTGCCAGCTCACCCTCCAGCGGGAGTTCGGCCGGGGAGCTGTTTTTT.

This chain uses TRBV30 with TRBJ1-3, with D perhaps matching TRBD1 (5 bases). Per germline, CDR1 GTSNPN and CDR2 SVGIG (reference sequence). CDR3 length: 13 amino acids. Trimming shortened V by 2 bases and J by 3 bases, and 8 bases separated the two germline ends. The CDR3: CAWSSQGGNTIYF. CDR3 bases: TGTGCCTGGAGTAGTCAGGGTGGAAACACCATATATTTT.

The J gene is TRBJ2-5, the V gene TRBV9, with a possible D match to TRBD1 (5 bases). The J call is in doubt because the DNA end fits TRBJ2-7 better. From germline, CDR1 is SGDLS and CDR2 YYNGEE. CDR3 size: 15 residues. This CDR3 is CASSDGLDSSYEQYF. The CDR3 DNA sequence: TGTGCCAGCAGCGACGGTCTAGACAGCTCCTACGAGCAGTACTTC.

This sequence joins TRBV28 and TRBJ2-7; a weak D match, TRBD2 (5 bases). CDR1 is MDHEN, CDR2 SYDVKM, per germline. The CDR3 is 16 residues long. With 5 bases removed from V and 0 bases from J, the gap between germline ends came to 17 bases. The chain's CDR3 is CASSPQPGIVSYEQYF. CDR3 DNA: TGTGCCAGCAGTCCCCAGCCCGGGATAGTCTCCTACGAGCAGTACTTC.

This clone was found a few times. The gene calls are TRBV4-2 and TRBJ1-5, with no clear D. The germline CDR1 and CDR2 sequences are LGHNA and YNFKEQ. V lost 0 bases and J 6 bases, leaving 6 bases between the germline ends. This CDR3 spans 13 amino acids. Written as DNA, the CDR3 is TGTGCCAGCAGCCAAGATCTTCTTCAGCCCCAGCATTTT. Translated, it gives CASSQDLLQPQHF.

V gene TRBV7-9 combines with J gene TRBJ1-4; the D is unclear. The V gene lost 1 base and the J gene lost 8 bases, with 2 bases spanning the gap. CDR1 is SEHNR and CDR2 is FQNEAQ in the germline V gene (reference sequence). This CDR3 contains 11 residues. The CDR3 protein is CASSLVEKLFF. For the CDR3, the DNA is TGTGCCAGCAGCTTAGTAGAAAAACTGTTTTTT.

This clone showed up just a few times. The chain employs TRBV6-4 and TRBJ1-2, with a weak D call TRBD1 (6 bases). The CDR3 is 15 amino acids. Germline V gives CDR1 MRHNA, CDR2 SNTAGT. The germline V and J ends were trimmed by 6 bases and 2 bases, with 16 bases remaining between them. The CDR3 protein is CASRPQGKWNYGYTF. The CDR3 DNA sequence: TGTGCCAGCAGGCCCCAGGGGAAATGGAACTATGGCTACACCTTC.

The J gene is TRBJ2-3, the V gene TRBV7-6; 11 nucleotides align to TRBD2. Per the germline V gene, CDR1 is SGHVS and CDR2 is FNYEAQ. CDR3 length: 16 amino acids. V lost 5 bases to trimming and J lost 3 bases; unmatched junction nucleotides: 7. This CDR3 reads CASSARLAGGTDTQYF. The CDR3 bases are TGTGCCAGCAGCGCGCGGCTAGCGGGAGGAACAGATACGCAGTATTTT.

The chain uses TRBV6-5 and TRBJ2-7; D might be TRBD2 (6 bases). Germline V gives CDR1 MNHEY, CDR2 SVGAGI. This CDR3 region has 13 residues. V lost 6 bases and J lost 2, with 11 bases in between. CDR3 bases: TGTGCCAGCAGGAGTAGCGGCCCCTACGAGCAGTACTTC. The encoded protein is CASRSSGPYEQYF.

The chain couples TRBV2 to TRBJ1-4, with 9 bases aligning to TRBD1. Germline V gives CDR1 SNHLY, CDR2 FYNNEI. The J segment lost 5 bases and the V segment lost 4 bases, leaving 2 bases of the junction unmatched. This CDR3 has 14 amino acids. The CDR3 spells CASSADRGNEKLFF. The CDR3 nucleotides read TGTGCCAGCAGTGCGGACAGGGGAAATGAAAAACTGTTTTTT.

The V and J genes are TRBV5-1 and TRBJ2-5; D possibly corresponds to TRBD1 (6 bases). The germline CDR1 and CDR2 sequences are SGHRS and YFSETQ. The CDR3 loop spans 14 amino acids. Trimming pared 2 bases from V and 6 bases from J, leaving 14 bases between. Written as DNA, the CDR3 is TGCGCCAGCAGCTTTGGGACAAATGTTCAGACCCAGTACTTC. Protein: CASSFGTNVQTQYF.

The chain employs TRBV5-4 and TRBJ2-1; 10 nucleotides agree with TRBD2. CDR1 is SGHNT and CDR2 is YYREEE in the germline V gene (reference sequence). The V segment lost 2 bases and the J segment 0 bases; nucleotides outside the gene matches: 11. The CDR3 is made up of 19 amino acids. The DNA for the CDR3 is TGTGCCAGCAGCTTAAATAGTCTAGCGGGAGACTTCTCCTACAATGAGCAGTTCTTC. It encodes CASSLNSLAGDFSYNEQFF.

The J gene is TRBJ2-1, the V gene TRBV27; 8 bases match TRBD1. Germline V CDR1 and CDR2: MNHEY, SMNVEV (reference sequence). The V and J ends lost 5 bases and 5 bases, in that order; junction bases with no gene match: 11. The CDR3 has 16 amino acids. The CDR3 region is CASSPQGGERNNEQFF. For the CDR3, the DNA is TGTGCCAGCAGTCCACAGGGGGGCGAAAGGAACAATGAGCAGTTCTTC.

V usage is TRBV11-2 and J usage is TRBJ2-5, with D perhaps matching TRBD2 (6 bases). The J call is doubtful: the DNA matches TRBJ2-7 better. Germline V gene sequence: CDR1 SGHAT, CDR2 FQNNGV. The CDR3 length is 15 residues. CDR3 DNA sequence: TGTGCCAGCAGCTTAGTAGGGACCTTTAGCGGCGAGCAGTACTTC. Protein: CASSLVGTFSGEQYF.

V is TRBV19 and J is TRBJ1-2, with 10 bases lining up with TRBD1. The V gene end was trimmed by 4 bases and the J gene end by 8 bases; junction bases not matched to a gene: 1. The CDR3 has 12 residues. Germline V CDR1 and CDR2: LNHDA, SQIVND (reference sequence). The CDR3 coding sequence is TGTGCCAGTAGTACGACAGGGGGCGGCTACACCTTC. This sequence encodes CASSTTGGGYTF. The whole variable domain, filled in from reference TRBV19 and TRBJ1-2, reads DGGITQSPKYLFRKEGQNVTLSCEQNLNHDAMYWYRQDPGQGLRLIYYSQIVNDFQKGDIAEGYSVSREKKESFPLTVTSAQKNPTAFYLCASSTTGGGYTFGSGTRLTVV.

The V and J genes are TRBV6-1 and TRBJ1-3, with D hard to call. There are 11 residues in the CDR3. V shed 7 bases and J shed 5 bases, with 6 bases lying between them. Germline-derived CDR1 and CDR2 are MNHNS and SASEGT. The CDR3 DNA follows: TGTGCCAGCATTTTAAGAAACACCATATATTTT. It encodes CASILRNTIYF.

This chain joins TRBV7-9 and TRBJ1-6; the match to TRBD1 covers 7 bases. The CDR3 has 14 amino acids. The V gene's germline CDR1 is SEHNR and CDR2 FQNEAQ (reference sequence). V lost 3 bases and J lost 10; bases outside the gene matches: 6. The CDR3 coding sequence is TGTGCCAGCAGCTTCACAGGGGTCGGGTCACCCCTCCACTTT. It specifies CASSFTGVGSPLHF. The entire variable domain, with the rest obtained from reference TRBV7-9 and TRBJ1-6, is as follows: DTGVSQNPRHKITKRGQNVTFRCDPISEHNRLYWYRQTLGQGPEFLTYFQNEAQLEKSRLLSDRFSAERPKGSFSTLEIQRTEQGDSAMYLCASSFTGVGSPLHFGNGTRLTVT.